Sequencing of this T cell receptor (beta chain) was carried out in a study of blood T cell repertoires in COVID-19. Produced via immunoSEQ multiplex PCR; TCRdb's table is partial and in-frame only. The sample includes 200,000 to 250,000 clones, roughly 85% seen only once; the top ten take under 4%. V gave up 0 bases and J gave up 4 bases, with 13 bases separating them. The CDR3 loop spans 15 amino acids. Germline assignment: CDR1 SGDLS and CDR2 YYNGEE. The TCR was taken from a man aged 18 to 29 with active or convalescent COVID-19. The chain employs TRBV9 and TRBJ1-2, with D tentatively TRBD1 (5 bases). The sample consisted of peripheral blood. The CDR3 loop is CASSVAPGEGYGYTF. Written as DNA, the CDR3 is TGTGCCAGCAGCGTAGCTCCGGGGGAAGGCTATGGCTACACCTTC.